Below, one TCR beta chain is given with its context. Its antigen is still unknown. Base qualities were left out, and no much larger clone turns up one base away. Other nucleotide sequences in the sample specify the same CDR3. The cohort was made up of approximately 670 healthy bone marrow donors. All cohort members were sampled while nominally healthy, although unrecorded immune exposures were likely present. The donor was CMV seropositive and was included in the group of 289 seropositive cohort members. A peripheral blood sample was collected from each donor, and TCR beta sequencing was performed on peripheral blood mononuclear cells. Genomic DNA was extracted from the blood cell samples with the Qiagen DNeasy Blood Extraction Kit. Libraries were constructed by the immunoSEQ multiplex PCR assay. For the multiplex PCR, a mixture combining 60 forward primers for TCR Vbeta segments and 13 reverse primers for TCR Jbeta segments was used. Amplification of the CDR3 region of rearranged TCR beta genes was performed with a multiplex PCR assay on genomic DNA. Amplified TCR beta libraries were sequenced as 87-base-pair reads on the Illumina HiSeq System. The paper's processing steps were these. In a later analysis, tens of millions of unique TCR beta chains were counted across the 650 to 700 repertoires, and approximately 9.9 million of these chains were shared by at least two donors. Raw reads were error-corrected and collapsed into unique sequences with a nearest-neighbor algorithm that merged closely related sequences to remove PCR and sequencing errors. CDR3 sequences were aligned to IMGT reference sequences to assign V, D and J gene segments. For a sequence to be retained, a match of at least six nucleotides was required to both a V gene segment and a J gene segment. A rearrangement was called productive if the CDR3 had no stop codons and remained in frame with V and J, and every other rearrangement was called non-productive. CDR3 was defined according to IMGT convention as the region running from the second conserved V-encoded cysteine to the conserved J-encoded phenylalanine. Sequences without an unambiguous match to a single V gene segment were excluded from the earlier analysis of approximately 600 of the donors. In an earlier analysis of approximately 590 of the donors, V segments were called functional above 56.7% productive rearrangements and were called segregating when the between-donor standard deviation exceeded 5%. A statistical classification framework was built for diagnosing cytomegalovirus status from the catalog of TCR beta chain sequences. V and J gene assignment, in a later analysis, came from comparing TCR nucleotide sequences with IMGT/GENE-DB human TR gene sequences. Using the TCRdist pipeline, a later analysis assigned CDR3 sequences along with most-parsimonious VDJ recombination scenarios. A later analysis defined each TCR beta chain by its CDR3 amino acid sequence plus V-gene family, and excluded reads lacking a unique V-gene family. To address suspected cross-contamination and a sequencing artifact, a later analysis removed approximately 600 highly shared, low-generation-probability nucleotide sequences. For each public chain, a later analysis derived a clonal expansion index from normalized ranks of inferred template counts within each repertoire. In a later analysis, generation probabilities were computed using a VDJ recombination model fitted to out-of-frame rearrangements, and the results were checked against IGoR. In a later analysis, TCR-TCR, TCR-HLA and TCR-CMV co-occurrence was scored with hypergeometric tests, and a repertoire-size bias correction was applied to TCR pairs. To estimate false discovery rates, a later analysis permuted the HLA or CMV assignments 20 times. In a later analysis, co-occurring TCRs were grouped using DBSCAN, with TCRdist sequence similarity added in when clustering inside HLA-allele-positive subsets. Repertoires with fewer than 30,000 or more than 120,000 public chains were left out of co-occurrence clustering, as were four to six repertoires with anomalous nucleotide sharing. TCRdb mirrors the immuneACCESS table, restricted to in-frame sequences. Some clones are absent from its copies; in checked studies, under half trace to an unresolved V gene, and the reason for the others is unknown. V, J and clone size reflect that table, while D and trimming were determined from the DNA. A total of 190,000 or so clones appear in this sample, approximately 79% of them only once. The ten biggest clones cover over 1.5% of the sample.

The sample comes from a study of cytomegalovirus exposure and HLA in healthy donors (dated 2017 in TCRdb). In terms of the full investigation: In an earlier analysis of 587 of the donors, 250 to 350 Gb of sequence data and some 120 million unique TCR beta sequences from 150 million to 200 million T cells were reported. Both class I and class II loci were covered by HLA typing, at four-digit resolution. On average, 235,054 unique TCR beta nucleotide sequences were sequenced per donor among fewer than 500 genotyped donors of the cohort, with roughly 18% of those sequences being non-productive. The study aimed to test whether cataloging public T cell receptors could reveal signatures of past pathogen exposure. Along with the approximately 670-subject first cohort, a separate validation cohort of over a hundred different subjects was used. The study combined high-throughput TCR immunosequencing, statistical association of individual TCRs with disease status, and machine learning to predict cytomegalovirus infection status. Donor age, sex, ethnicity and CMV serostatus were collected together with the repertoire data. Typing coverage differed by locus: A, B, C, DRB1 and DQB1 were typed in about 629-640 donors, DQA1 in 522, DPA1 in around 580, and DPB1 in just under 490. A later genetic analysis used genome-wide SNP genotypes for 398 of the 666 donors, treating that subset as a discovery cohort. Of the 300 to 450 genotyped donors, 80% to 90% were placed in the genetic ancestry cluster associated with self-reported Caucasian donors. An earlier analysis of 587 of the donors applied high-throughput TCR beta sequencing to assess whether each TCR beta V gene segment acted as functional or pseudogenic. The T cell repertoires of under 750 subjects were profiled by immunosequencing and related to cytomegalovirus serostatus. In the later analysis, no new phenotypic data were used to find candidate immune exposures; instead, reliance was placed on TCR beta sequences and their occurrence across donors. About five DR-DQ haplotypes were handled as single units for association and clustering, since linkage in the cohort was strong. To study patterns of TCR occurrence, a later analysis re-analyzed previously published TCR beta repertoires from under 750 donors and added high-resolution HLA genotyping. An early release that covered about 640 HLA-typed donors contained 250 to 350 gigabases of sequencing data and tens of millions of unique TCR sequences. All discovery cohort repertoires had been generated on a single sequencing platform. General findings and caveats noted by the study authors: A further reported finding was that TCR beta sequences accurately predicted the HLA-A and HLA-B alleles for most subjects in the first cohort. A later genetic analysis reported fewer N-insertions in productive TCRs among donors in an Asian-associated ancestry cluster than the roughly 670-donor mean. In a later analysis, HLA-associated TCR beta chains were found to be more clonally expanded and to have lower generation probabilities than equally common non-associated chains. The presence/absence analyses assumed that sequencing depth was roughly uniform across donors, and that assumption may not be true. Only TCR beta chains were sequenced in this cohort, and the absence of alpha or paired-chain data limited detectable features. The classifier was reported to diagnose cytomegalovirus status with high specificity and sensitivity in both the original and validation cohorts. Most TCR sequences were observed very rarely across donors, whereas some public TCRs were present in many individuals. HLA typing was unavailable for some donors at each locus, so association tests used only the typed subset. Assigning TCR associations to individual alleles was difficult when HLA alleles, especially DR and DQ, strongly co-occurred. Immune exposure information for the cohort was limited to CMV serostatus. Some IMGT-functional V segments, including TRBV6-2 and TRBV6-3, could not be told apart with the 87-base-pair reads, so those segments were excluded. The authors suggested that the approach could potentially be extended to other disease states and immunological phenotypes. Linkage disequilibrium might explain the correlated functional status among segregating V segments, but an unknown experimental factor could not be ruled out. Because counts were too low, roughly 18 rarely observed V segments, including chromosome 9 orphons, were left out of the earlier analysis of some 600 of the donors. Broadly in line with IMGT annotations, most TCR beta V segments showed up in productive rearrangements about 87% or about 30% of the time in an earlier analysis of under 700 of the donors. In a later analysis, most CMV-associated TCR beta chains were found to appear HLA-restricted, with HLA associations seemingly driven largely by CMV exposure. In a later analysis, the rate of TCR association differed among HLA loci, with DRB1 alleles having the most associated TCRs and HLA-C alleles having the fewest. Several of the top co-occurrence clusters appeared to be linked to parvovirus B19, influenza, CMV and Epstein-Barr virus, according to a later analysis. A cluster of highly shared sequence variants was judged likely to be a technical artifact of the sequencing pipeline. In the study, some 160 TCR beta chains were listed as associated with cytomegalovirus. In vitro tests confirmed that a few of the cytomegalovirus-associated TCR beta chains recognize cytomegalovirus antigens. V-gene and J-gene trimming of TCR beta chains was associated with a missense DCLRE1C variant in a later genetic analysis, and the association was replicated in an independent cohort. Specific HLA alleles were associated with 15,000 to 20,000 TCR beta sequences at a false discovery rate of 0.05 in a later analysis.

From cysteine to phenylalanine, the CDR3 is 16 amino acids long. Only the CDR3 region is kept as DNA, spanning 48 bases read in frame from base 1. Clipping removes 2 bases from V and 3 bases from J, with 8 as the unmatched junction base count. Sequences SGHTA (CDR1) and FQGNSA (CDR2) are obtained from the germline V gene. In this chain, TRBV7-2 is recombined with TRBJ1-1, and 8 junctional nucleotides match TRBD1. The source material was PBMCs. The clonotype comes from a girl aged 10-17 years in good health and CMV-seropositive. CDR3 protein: CASSLNGQGWDTEAFF. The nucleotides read TGTGCCAGCAGCTTAAATGGACAGGGATGGGACACTGAAGCTTTCTTT. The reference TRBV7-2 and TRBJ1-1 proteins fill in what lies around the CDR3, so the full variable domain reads GAGVSQSPSNKVTEKGKDVELRCDPISGHTALYWYRQSLGQGLEFLIYFQGNSAPDKSGLPSDRFSAERTGGSVSTLTIQRTQQEDSAVYLCASSLNGQGWDTEAFFGQGTRLTVV.